This entry lists 27 T cell receptor beta chains sequenced from one sample in a study of shared clonotypes between healthy human individuals. CD45RO-negative CD8 cells positively selected for CCR7 made up the naive population, which excluded terminally differentiated effector memory CD45RA+ cells. The assay was immunoSEQ multiplex PCR, and TCRdb's table has in-frame clones only and misses some. This table holds approximately 600,000 clones, around 96% found once. Sequencing used naive CD8+ T cells sorted from blood. Receptors were obtained from a woman under 40 in good health.

The gene calls are TRBV7-2 and TRBJ2-7, with 8 positions matching TRBD1. Germline trimming cut 2 bases from V and 2 bases from J; bases unmatched to any gene: 11. The CDR3 is 17 amino acids. Germline loops: CDR1 SGHTA, CDR2 FQGNSA. For the CDR3, the DNA is TGTGCCAGCAGCTTAATTGCCTCTAGGACAGGGCCCTACGAGCAGTACTTC. Translating it yields CASSLIASRTGPYEQYF. Supplemented by reference TRBV7-2 and TRBJ2-7, the full variable domain reads GAGVSQSPSNKVTEKGKDVELRCDPISGHTALYWYRQSLGQGLEFLIYFQGNSAPDKSGLPSDRFSAERTGGSVSTLTIQRTQQEDSAVYLCASSLIASRTGPYEQYFGPGTRLTVT.

Concerning this clone itself: In the same sample, other DNA sequences code for this CDR3. The chain uses TRBV19 and TRBJ1-5, with 10 bases matching TRBD1. The CDR3 is made up of 14 amino acids. The germline V gene encodes CDR1 LNHDA and CDR2 SQIVND (reference sequence). V dropped 6 bases and J dropped 5; count of bases not matched to a gene: 4. The CDR3 DNA reads as TGTGCCAGTAGCCCGGGACAGGGGTATCAGCCCCAGCATTTT. It translates to CASSPGQGYQPQHF.

The chain has TRBV9 and TRBJ1-4, with 9 bases matching TRBD1. Germline CDR1 is SGDLS and CDR2 is YYNGEE. V lost 3 bases, J lost 5 bases, and 5 bases stayed unmatched. This CDR3 has 15 residues. The CDR3 region has the DNA TGTGCCAGCAGCGCCGGTGGACAGGGGAATGAAAAACTGTTTTTT. As protein: CASSAGGQGNEKLFF.

The CDR3 DNA sequence: TGTGCCAGCAGCACAGAGTCATTGAGCTCTGGAAACACCATATATTTT. It yields the protein CASSTESLSSGNTIYF. The rearrangement uses TRBV13 and TRBJ1-3; the D is unclear. This CDR3 comprises 16 residues. V was clipped by 5 bases and J by 0 bases, with 14 bases between them. Germline V gives CDR1 PRHDT, CDR2 FYEKMQ (reference sequence).

The chain is built from TRBV18 and TRBJ2-7; TRBD1 matches 11 bases. The germline gives CDR1 KGHSH, CDR2 LQKENI. The CDR3 totals 15 residues. V shed 3 bases and J 5 bases; nucleotides not matched to a gene: 6. The CDR3: CASSPSGQGADEQYF. The CDR3 nucleotides read TGTGCCAGCTCACCCTCCGGACAGGGGGCCGACGAGCAGTACTTC.

CDR3 bases: TGTGCCAGCAGTTTTACCGGGAGCTCCCAAGAGACCCAGTACTTC. Residues: CASSFTGSSQETQYF. This rearrangement joins TRBV6-5 to TRBJ2-5, with D possibly matching TRBD2 (6 bases). Trimming removed 4 bases from V and 1 base from J, with 13 bases in between. The V gene's germline CDR1 is MNHEY and CDR2 SVGAGI. This CDR3 spans 15 amino acids.

The rearrangement links TRBV2 to TRBJ2-1; 13 bases map to TRBD2. The CDR3 contains 15 residues. Per the germline V gene, CDR1 is SNHLY and CDR2 is FYNNEI. With V trimmed by 4 bases and J by 6 bases, 3 bases remained unmatched. The CDR3 bases are TGTGCCAGCAGTGGGACTAGCGGGAGTTTCAATGAGCAGTTCTTC. This gives the protein CASSGTSGSFNEQFF.

This rearrangement joins TRBV7-7 to TRBJ2-7, with 8 bases aligning to TRBD2. There are 13 residues in the CDR3. Germline V gene sequence: CDR1 SSHAT, CDR2 FNYEAQ (reference sequence). Trimming at V came to 8 bases and at J to 4 bases, leaving 7 bases not matched to a gene. The CDR3 loop is CASSKRERYEQYF. CDR3 DNA sequence: TGTGCCAGCTCAAAGCGGGAGAGGTACGAGCAGTACTTC.

The genes are TRBV7-9 and TRBJ1-4; TRBD1 is a possible D gene (6 bases). The CDR3 totals 14 residues. Trimming removed 5 bases at V and 2 bases at J, with 9 bases between. In germline, CDR1 is SEHNR, CDR2 FQNEAQ (reference sequence). Written as DNA, the CDR3 is TGTGCCAGCAGCCCAGGGGCGACTAATGAAAAACTGTTTTTT. Amino acids: CASSPGATNEKLFF.

J is TRBJ2-7 and V is TRBV28; TRBD2 aligns across 8 bases. The length of the CDR3 is 12 residues. CDR1 and CDR2 (germline): MDHEN, SYDVKM. V dropped 8 bases and J dropped 5; count of bases not matched to a gene: 5. The CDR3 loop is CASGTSYHEQYF. The DNA of the CDR3 is TGTGCCAGCGGGACTAGTTACCACGAGCAGTACTTC.

The J gene is TRBJ2-5, the V gene TRBV11-3; the D gene is possibly TRBD2 (6 bases). Gene TRBJ2-7 matches the end of the DNA better, so the J call may be wrong. This CDR3 spans 14 amino acids. Germline values: CDR1 SGHNT, CDR2 YENEEA. CDR3 region: CASSFAGPSYEQYF. The CDR3, as DNA: TGTGCCAGCAGCTTTGCGGGACCAAGCTACGAGCAGTACTTC.

V is TRBV27 and J is TRBJ2-7, with a possible D match to TRBD2 (6 bases). V lost 4 bases and J 5 bases, leaving 21 bases between the germline ends. From germline, CDR1 is MNHEY and CDR2 SMNVEV (reference sequence). The CDR3 has 16 amino acids. CDR3 loop: CASSSSTGGVIHEQYF. CDR3 nucleotides: TGTGCCAGCAGTTCCTCCACCGGCGGGGTGATCCACGAGCAGTACTTC.

This rearrangement joins TRBV4-1 to TRBJ1-3; D may be TRBD1 (5 bases). Germline V gene sequence: CDR1 MGHRA, CDR2 YSYEKL. Trimming removed 4 bases at V and 0 bases at J, with 10 bases between. CDR3 length: 15 amino acids. CDR3 bases: TGCGCCAGCAGCCCTTCCGACAGCTCTGGAAACACCATATATTTT. The encoded protein is CASSPSDSSGNTIYF.

In its sample, this clone was seen once. The chain has TRBV30 and TRBJ1-1; 7 bases are a match to TRBD1. There are 13 residues in the CDR3. From germline, CDR1 is GTSNPN and CDR2 SVGIG (reference sequence). Trimming cost V 2 bases and J 5 bases; bases outside gene matches: 5. This CDR3 is CAWSTGVVTEAFF. The DNA for the CDR3 is TGTGCCTGGAGTACAGGGGTGGTAACTGAAGCTTTCTTT. Full variable domain (outside the CDR3, taken from reference TRBV30 and TRBJ1-1): SQTIHQWPATLVQPVGSPLSLECTVEGTSNPNLYWYRQAAGRGLQLLFYSVGIGQISSEVPQNLSASRPQDRQFILSSKKLLLSDSGFYLCAWSTGVVTEAFFGQGTRLTVV.

The rearrangement links TRBV28 to TRBJ2-1; 7 nucleotides agree with TRBD2. V lost 2 bases, J lost 6 bases, and 10 bases stayed unmatched. The CDR3 loop spans 16 amino acids. Germline assignment: CDR1 MDHEN and CDR2 SYDVKM. In DNA form, the CDR3 reads TGTGCCAGCAGTTTACCCGCGGGAGTCGGGGGCAATGAGCAGTTCTTC. Protein product: CASSLPAGVGGNEQFF.

V is TRBV5-5 and J is TRBJ1-5; D ambiguous. This CDR3 spans 15 amino acids. The V end lost 7 bases, the J end lost 4 bases, and 18 bases lay between the germline ends. In germline, CDR1 is SGHKS, CDR2 YYEKEE (reference sequence). Here the CDR3 reads CASAMYWEHNQPQHF. In nucleotides, the CDR3 is TGTGCCAGCGCTATGTATTGGGAGCATAATCAGCCCCAGCATTTT.

The chain recombines TRBV27 with TRBJ1-5; 7 nucleotides match TRBD1. Germline V CDR1 and CDR2: MNHEY, SMNVEV (reference sequence). The junction had 8 bases not matched to a gene; V was cut back by 6 bases and J by 9 bases. The CDR3 consists of 13 residues. In nucleotides, the CDR3 is TGTGCCAGCAGCAGGGGGAGGGGGTGGCCCCAGCATTTT. Amino acids: CASSRGRGWPQHF.

V gene TRBV29-1 combines with J gene TRBJ2-6, with no clear D. V was cut by 6 bases and J by 0 bases, with 12 bases left in between. Germline loops: CDR1 SQVTM, CDR2 ANQGSEA. The length of the CDR3 is 15 residues. The CDR3: CSVGARSSGANVLTF. In DNA form, the CDR3 reads TGCAGCGTGGGCGCGCGGAGCTCTGGGGCCAACGTCCTGACTTTC.

The chain combines TRBV27 with TRBJ2-7; D perhaps matches TRBD2 (6 bases). Germline loops: CDR1 MNHEY, CDR2 SMNVEV (reference sequence). V lost 5 bases and J 4 bases, leaving 15 bases between the germline ends. The CDR3 loop spans 14 amino acids. CDR3 region: CASSPRESLYEQYF. Written as DNA, the CDR3 is TGTGCCAGCAGTCCCCGGGAGTCCCTGTACGAGCAGTACTTC.

V and J are TRBV7-8 and TRBJ2-1; 7 bases are a match to TRBD2. The germline CDR1 and CDR2 sequences are SGHVS and FQNEAQ. This CDR3 has 15 residues. V lost 5 bases to trimming and J lost 7 bases; unmatched junction nucleotides: 11. The chain's CDR3 is CASSTRGSTRNEQFF. In DNA form, the CDR3 reads TGTGCCAGCAGCACCCGCGGGAGCACGAGGAATGAGCAGTTCTTC.

This sequence joins TRBV7-2 and TRBJ2-2; D may correspond to TRBD1 or TRBD2 (6 bases each). V was pared by 1 base and J by 5 bases, with 17 bases between. The germline V gene encodes CDR1 SGHTA and CDR2 FQGNSA. CDR3 length: 17 amino acids. The CDR3 sequence is CASSLETQGRGTGELFF. The CDR3 nucleotides are TGTGCCAGCAGCTTAGAAACACAGGGACGGGGGACCGGGGAGCTGTTTTTT.

The V gene is TRBV27, the J gene TRBJ2-6; no reliable D call. The ends were cut back, 3 bases at V and 4 bases at J, with 16 bases in the middle. This CDR3 comprises 17 residues. Per the germline V gene, CDR1 is MNHEY and CDR2 is SMNVEV (reference sequence). The CDR3 loop is CASSFWSPPAGANVLTF. The DNA of the CDR3 is TGTGCCAGCAGTTTTTGGTCTCCGCCGGCCGGGGCCAACGTCCTGACTTTC. The entire variable domain, with the rest obtained from reference TRBV27 and TRBJ2-6, is as follows: EAQVTQNPRYLITVTGKKLTVTCSQNMNHEYMSWYRQDPGLGLRQIYYSMNVEVTDKGDVPEGYKVSRKEKRNFPLILESPSPNQTSLYFCASSFWSPPAGANVLTFGAGSRLTVL.

This clone was detected only once. V is TRBV1 and J is TRBJ2-5; TRBD2, as called in the table, went unchecked against the DNA. TRBV1 is deemed a pseudogene. This CDR3 has 17 residues. In DNA, the CDR3 is TGCACCAGCAGCCAAGAAGGCCGAGCGGGAATGCAAGAGACCCAGTACTTC. Translated, it gives CTSSQEGRAGMQETQYF.

The rearrangement uses TRBV2 and TRBJ2-7; TRBD2 agrees at 13 bases. The CDR3 runs 16 residues. CDR1 is SNHLY, CDR2 FYNNEI, per germline. The junction had 7 bases not matched to a gene; V was cut back by 3 bases and J by 5 bases. In nucleotides, the CDR3 is TGTGCCAGCAGTGACACTTTCGGACTAGCGGGAGACGAGCAGTACTTC. It codes for CASSDTFGLAGDEQYF.

The rearrangement joins TRBV5-1 to TRBJ2-1, with 8 bases lining up with TRBD2. The CDR3 has 17 amino acids. With V trimmed by 0 bases and J by 0 bases, 5 bases remained unmatched. Looked up from germline, CDR1 is SGHRS and CDR2 is YFSETQ. CDR3 residues: CASSLVESGSSYNEQFF. The CDR3 bases are TGCGCCAGCAGCTTGGTGGAAAGCGGGAGCTCCTACAATGAGCAGTTCTTC.

The DNA for the CDR3 is TGTGCCAGCAGCAAACGGAGGGACAGGGTAATAACTGAAGCTTTCTTT. It is translated as CASSKRRDRVITEAFF. The gene calls are TRBV21-1 and TRBJ1-1; the table's D call of TRBD1 was not tested on the DNA. TRBV21-1 is given as a pseudogene. This CDR3 region has 16 residues.

Of note for this clone: Other DNA sequences in this sample translate to the same CDR3. The V and J genes are TRBV19 and TRBJ2-7; D not resolved. CDR1 is LNHDA and CDR2 is SQIVND in the germline V gene (reference sequence). V was cut by 1 base and J by 0 bases, with 7 bases left in between. CDR3 length: 14 amino acids. CDR3 protein: CASSIVGNSYEQYF. Written as DNA, the CDR3 is TGTGCCAGTAGTATAGTAGGCAACTCCTACGAGCAGTACTTC.